A selection of T cell receptor beta chains follows, all from one sample in a study of T-cell reconstitution after alpha-beta-depleted transplantation in children. TCRdb processed the PCR reads anew with MiXCR; each CDR3 protein has one entry. In the table there are around 450,000 distinct CDR3 sequences, around 16% of which are singletons. This specimen consisted of PBMCs, mostly from graft donor cells, obtained 360 days after TCRalphabeta/CD19-depleted stem cell transplant. These receptors came from a boy under two years old who had a stem cell transplant for Wiskott-Aldrich syndrome, so the T cells may come from the graft donor. Both conserved end residues are part of each CDR3. The D gene is left open where the match is weak. The size entry is marked missing in some rows and otherwise reads once, few, many or a size class.

TRBD2	TRBV15	TRBJ2-7	14	-	TGTGCCACCAGCAGCCGGGACTATCCCTACGAGCAGTACTTC	CATSSRDYPYEQYF
-	TRBV6-2/TRBV6-3	TRBJ2-1	13	-	TGTGCCAGCAGCCTTCGGGACGTTGGTGAGCAGTTCTTC	CASSLRDVGEQFF
-	TRBV12-3/TRBV12-4	TRBJ2-5	16	many	TGTGCCAGCAGTTCGGGCAAGGAGCGCTACCAAGAAACCCAGTACTTC	CASSSGKERYQETQYF
-	TRBV5-1	TRBJ2-5	16	few	TGCGCCAGCAGCTTGACACCACAGGGTGTCCAAGAGACCCAGTACTTC	CASSLTPQGVQETQYF
-	TRBV12-3/TRBV12-4	TRBJ2-7	14	-	TGTGCCAGCACCCTTTTGGGTATACTCCACGAGCAGTACTTC	CASTLLGILHEQYF
-	TRBV7-9	TRBJ2-5	16	few	TGTGCCAGCAGCTCTACTCTCATAACAGGGCTGTTTGTCCAGTACTTC	CASSSTLITGLFVQYF
-	TRBV4-3	TRBJ2-2	17	few	TGCGCCAGCAGCCAAGAGTGGGGGACCATCAACACCGGGGAGCTGTTTTTT	CASSQEWGTINTGELFF
-	TRBV7-2	TRBJ2-7	13	-	TGTGCCAGCAGCTTAGCTGAACTCTACGAGCAGTACTTC	CASSLAELYEQYF
-	TRBV5-6	TRBJ2-5	15	-	TGTGCCAGCAGACTTGAGGGCCTGGGGGAAGAGACCCAGTACTTC	CASRLEGLGEETQYF
-	TRBV29-1	TRBJ1-2	13	-	TGCAGCGCCCTCACTCCAGGGCTTTATGGCTACACCTTC	CSALTPGLYGYTF
TRBD2	TRBV20-1	TRBJ2-3	14	few	TGCAGTGCTATTCCGGGACTAGCCTTAGATACGCAGTATTTT	CSAIPGLALDTQYF
TRBD1	TRBV29-1	TRBJ2-7	16	few	TGCAGCGTTGAAGGGGACAGCTCTGGGGGTTCCTACGAGCAGTACTTC	CSVEGDSSGGSYEQYF
TRBD1	TRBV9	TRBJ2-2	14	few	TGTGCCAGCAGCGGCAAGGGGGCGGTCGGGGAGCTGTTTTTT	CASSGKGAVGELFF
-	TRBV20-1	TRBJ1-4	13	-	TGCAGTGCTAGCGTACAGGGAAATGAAAAACTGTTTTTT	CSASVQGNEKLFF
TRBD2	TRBV6-1	TRBJ2-2	19	-	TGTGCCAGCAGGCTAGCGGGAGGGCCGTCCCCGACGAACACCGGGGAGCTGTTTTTT	CASRLAGGPSPTNTGELFF
-	TRBV19	TRBJ2-1	13	-	TGTGCCAGTAGTATTATGGCTTTAAATGAGCAGTTCTTC	CASSIMALNEQFF
-	TRBV29-1	TRBJ2-1	14	-	TGCAGCGTTGGTCGCAGGCTAAGTGACAATGAGCAGTTCTTC	CSVGRRLSDNEQFF
TRBD1	TRBV6-5	TRBJ1-1	16	-	TGTGCCAGCAGTTACTCGCTAACGACAGGGTTCGCTGAAGCTTTCTTT	CASSYSLTTGFAEAFF
-	TRBV2	TRBJ1-2	12	few	TGTGCCAGCAGGCACAGTGCCTATGGCTACACCTTC	CASRHSAYGYTF
TRBD2	TRBV12-3/TRBV12-4	TRBJ2-3	14	-	TGTGCCAGCAGTTCGCGGGGGGGCCGGGATACGCAGTATTTT	CASSSRGGRDTQYF